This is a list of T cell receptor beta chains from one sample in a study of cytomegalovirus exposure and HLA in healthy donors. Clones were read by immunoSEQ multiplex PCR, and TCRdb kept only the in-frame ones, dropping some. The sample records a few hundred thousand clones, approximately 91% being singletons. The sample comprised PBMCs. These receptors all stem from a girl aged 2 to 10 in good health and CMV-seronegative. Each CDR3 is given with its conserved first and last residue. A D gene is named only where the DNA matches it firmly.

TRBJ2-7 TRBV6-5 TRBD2 TGTGCCAGCAGTTACTCGATGAGCGGGGAACCCTACGAGCAGTACTTC CASSYSMSGEPYEQYF
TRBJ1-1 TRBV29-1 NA TGCAGCGCCGCTAGTAAGGTTGAAGCTTTCTTT CSAASKVEAFF
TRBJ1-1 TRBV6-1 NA TGTGCCAGCAGTGAAGCCGGCACTGAAGCTTTCTTT CASSEAGTEAFF
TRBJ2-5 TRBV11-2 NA TGTGCCAGCAGCTTCGGGGTCCAAGAGACCCAGTACTTC CASSFGVQETQYF
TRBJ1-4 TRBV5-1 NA TGCGCCAGCAGCTTGGTATTAGGTGGAGGGGAAAAACTGTTTTTT CASSLVLGGGEKLFF
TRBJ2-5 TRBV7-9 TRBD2 TGTGCCAGCAGCTTAAGCGGACTAGCTGGGTCCCAGTACTTC CASSLSGLAGSQYF
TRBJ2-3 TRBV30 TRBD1 TGTGCCTGGAGCCCGGGACAGGGAGGCACAGATACGCAGTATTTT CAWSPGQGGTDTQYF
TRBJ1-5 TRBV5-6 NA TGTGCCAGCAGCTGGGGCGGGCGGGGTGATCAGCCCCAGCATTTT CASSWGGRGDQPQHF
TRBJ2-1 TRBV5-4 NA TGTGCCAGCAGCTTGGTTACAGCGCCGGGGTTTGAGCAGTTCTTC CASSLVTAPGFEQFF
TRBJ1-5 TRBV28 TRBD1 TGTGCCAGCAGGACAGGGGGCTTCTTTAGCAATCAGCCCCAGCATTTT CASRTGGFFSNQPQHF